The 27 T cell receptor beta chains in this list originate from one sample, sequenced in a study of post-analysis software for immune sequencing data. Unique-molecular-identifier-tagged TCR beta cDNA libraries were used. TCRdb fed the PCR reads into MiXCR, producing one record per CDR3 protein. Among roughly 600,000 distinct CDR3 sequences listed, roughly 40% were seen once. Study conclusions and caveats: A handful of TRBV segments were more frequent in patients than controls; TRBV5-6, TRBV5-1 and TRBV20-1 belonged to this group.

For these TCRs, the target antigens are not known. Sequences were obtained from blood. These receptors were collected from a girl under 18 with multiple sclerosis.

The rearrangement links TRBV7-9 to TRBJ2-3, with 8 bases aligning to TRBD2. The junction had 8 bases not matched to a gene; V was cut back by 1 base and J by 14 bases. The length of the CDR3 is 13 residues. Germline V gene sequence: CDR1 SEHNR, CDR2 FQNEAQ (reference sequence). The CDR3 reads CASSLGAGDPAYF. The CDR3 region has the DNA TGTGCCAGCAGCTTAGGAGCGGGAGACCCGGCGTATTTT.

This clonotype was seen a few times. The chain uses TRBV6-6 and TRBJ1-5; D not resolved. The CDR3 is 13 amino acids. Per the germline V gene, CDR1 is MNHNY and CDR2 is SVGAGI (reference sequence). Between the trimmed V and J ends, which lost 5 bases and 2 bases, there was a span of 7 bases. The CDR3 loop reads CASSPKGNQPQHF. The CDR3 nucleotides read TGTGCCAGCAGTCCCAAGGGCAATCAGCCCCAGCATTTT.

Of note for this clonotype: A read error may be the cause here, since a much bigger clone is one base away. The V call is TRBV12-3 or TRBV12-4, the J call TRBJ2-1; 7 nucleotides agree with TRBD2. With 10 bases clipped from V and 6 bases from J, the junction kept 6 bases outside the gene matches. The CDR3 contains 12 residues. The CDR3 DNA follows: TGTGCCAACAGCGGCGGGGGCAATGAGCAGTTCTTC. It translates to CANSGGGNEQFF.

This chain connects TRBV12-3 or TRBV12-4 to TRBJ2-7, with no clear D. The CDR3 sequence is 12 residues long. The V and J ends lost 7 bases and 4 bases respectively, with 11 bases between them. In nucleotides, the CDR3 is TGTGCCAGCACCTCAGACGATTACGAGCAGTACTTC. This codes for CASTSDDYEQYF.

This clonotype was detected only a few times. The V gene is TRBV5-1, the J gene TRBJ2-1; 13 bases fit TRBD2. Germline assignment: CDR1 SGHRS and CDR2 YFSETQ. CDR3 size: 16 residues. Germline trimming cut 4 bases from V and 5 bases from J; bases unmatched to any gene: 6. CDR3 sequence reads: CASSKTGTSGDNEQFF. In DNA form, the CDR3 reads TGCGCCAGCAGCAAGACCGGGACTAGCGGGGACAATGAGCAGTTCTTC.

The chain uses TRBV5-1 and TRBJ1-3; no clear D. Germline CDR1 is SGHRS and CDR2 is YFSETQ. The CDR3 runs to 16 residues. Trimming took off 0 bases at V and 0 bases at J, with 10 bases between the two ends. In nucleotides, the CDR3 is TGCGCCAGCAGCTTGGCTGCAAGGGACTCTGGAAACACCATATATTTT. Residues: CASSLAARDSGNTIYF.

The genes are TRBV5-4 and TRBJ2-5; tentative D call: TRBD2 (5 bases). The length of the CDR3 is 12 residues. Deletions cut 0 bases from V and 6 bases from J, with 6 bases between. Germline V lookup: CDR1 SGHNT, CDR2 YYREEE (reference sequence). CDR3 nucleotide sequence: TGTGCCAGCAGCTTGGACGGGAAGACCCAGTACTTC. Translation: CASSLDGKTQYF.

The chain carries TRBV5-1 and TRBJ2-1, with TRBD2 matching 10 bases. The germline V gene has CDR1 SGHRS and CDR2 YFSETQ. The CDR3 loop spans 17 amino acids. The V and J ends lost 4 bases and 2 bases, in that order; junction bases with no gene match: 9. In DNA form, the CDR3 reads TGCGCCAGCAGCCCCCAACTAGCGGGGACTACCTACAATGAGCAGTTCTTC. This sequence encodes CASSPQLAGTTYNEQFF.

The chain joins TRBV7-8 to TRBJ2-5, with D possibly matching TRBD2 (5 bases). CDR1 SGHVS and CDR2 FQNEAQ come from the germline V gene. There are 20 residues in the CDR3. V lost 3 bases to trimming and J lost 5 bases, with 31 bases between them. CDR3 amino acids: CASSFPEAVMWESRVETQYF. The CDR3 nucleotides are TGTGCCAGCAGCTTTCCTGAGGCGGTTATGTGGGAGTCTCGGGTGGAGACCCAGTACTTC.

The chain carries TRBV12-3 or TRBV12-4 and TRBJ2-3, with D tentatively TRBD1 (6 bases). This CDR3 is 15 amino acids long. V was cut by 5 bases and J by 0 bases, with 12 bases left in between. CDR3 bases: TGTGCCAGCAGTCTGGGGGCTGGGAGCACAGATACGCAGTATTTT. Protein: CASSLGAGSTDTQYF.

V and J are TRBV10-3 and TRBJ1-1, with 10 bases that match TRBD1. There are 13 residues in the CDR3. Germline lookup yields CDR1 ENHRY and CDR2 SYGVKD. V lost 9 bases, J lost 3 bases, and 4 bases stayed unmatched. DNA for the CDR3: TGTGCCATTACCGGGACAGGGGACACTGAAGCTTTCTTT. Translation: CAITGTGDTEAFF.

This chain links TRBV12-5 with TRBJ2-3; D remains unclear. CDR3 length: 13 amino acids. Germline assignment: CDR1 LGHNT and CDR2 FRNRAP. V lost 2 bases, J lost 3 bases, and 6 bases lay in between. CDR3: CASGLWGTDTQYF. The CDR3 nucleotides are TGTGCTAGTGGTTTGTGGGGTACAGATACGCAGTATTTT.

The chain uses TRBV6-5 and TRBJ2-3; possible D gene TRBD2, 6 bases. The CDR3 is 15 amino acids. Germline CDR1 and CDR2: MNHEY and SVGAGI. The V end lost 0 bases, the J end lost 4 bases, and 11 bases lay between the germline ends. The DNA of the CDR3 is TGTGCCAGCAGTTACTCGACCAGGGAGGCAGATACGCAGTATTTT. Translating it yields CASSYSTREADTQYF.

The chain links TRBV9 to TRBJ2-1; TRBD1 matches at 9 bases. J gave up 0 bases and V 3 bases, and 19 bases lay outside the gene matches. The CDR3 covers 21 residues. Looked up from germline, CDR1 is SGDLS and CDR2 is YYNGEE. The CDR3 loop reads CASSGIFSGTGLVSSYNEQFF. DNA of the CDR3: TGTGCCAGCAGCGGAATTTTCTCCGGGACAGGGTTGGTTAGCTCCTACAATGAGCAGTTCTTC.

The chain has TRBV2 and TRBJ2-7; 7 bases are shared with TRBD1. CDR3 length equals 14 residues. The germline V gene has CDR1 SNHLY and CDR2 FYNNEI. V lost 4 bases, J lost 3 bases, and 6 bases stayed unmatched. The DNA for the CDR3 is TGTGCCAGCAGTGGGACAGCAGGGGGCTACGAGCAGTACTTC. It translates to CASSGTAGGYEQYF.

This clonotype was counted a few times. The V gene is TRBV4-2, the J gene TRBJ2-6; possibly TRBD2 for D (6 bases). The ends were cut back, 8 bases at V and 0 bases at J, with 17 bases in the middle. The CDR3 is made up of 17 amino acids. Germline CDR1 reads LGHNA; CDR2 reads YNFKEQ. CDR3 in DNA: TGTGCCAGCGGAGGGATGGGTCTACTCTCTGGGGCCAACGTCCTGACTTTC. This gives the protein CASGGMGLLSGANVLTF.

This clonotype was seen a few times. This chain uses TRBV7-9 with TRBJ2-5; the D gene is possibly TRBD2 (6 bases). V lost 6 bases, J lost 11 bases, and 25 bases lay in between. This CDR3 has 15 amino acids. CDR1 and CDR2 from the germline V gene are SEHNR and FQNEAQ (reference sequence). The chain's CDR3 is CASRPDSPYREEQYF. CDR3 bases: TGTGCCAGCAGGCCCGACAGTCCCTATAGGGAGGAGCAGTACTTC.

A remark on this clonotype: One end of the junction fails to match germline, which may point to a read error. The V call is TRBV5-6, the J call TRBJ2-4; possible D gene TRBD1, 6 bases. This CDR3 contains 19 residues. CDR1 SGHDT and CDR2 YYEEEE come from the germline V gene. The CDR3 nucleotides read TGTGCCAACAGCTTGTTTGCAGGGGACCCCTGGGGGGCCAAAAACATTCAGTACTTC. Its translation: CANSLFAGDPWGAKNIQYF.

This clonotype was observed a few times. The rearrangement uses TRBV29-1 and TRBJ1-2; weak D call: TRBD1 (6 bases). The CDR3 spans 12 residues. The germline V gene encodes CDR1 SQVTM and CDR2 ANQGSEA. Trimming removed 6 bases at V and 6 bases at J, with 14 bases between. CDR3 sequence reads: CSVLDQGNGYTF. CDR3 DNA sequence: TGCAGCGTCCTGGACCAGGGGAATGGCTACACCTTC.

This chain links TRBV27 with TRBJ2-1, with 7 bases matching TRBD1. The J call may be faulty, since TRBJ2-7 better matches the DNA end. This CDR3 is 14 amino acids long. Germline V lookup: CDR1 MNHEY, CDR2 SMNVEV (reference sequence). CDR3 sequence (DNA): TGTGCCAGCAGACCTGGGTCAGGGGGCTACGAGCAGTACTTC. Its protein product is CASRPGSGGYEQYF.

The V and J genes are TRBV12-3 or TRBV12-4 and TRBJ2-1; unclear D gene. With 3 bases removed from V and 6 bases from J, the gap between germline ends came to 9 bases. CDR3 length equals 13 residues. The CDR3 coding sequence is TGTGCCAGCAGTTTGCTAGTAGGCAATGAGCAGTTCTTC. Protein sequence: CASSLLVGNEQFF.

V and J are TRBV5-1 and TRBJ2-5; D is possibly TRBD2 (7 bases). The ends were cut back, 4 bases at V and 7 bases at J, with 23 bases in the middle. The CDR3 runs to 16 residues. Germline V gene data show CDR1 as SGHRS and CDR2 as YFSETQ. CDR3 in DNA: TGCGCCAGCAGCCCCGCATCAGGGAGGGGGTATCGGACCCAGTACTTC. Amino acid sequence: CASSPASGRGYRTQYF. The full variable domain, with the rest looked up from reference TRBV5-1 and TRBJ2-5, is KAGVTQTPRYLIKTRGQQVTLSCSPISGHRSVSWYQQTPGQGLQFLFEYFSETQRNKGNFPGRFSGRQFSNSRSEMNVSTLELGDSALYLCASSPASGRGYRTQYFGPGTRLLVL.

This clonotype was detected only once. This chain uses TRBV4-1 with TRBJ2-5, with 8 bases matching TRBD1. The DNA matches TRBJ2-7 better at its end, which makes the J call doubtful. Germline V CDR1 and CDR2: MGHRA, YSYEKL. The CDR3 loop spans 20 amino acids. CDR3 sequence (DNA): TGCGCCAGCAGCCAACCCGGTCGCCCGGCTTCCAGGGGGCTGTCCTACGAGCAGTACTTC. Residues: CASSQPGRPASRGLSYEQYF.

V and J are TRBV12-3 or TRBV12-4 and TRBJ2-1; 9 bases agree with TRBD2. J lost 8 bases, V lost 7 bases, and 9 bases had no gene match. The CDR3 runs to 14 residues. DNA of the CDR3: TGTGCCAGCAATCCGGGACTAGCTATCGATGAGCAGTTCTTC. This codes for CASNPGLAIDEQFF.

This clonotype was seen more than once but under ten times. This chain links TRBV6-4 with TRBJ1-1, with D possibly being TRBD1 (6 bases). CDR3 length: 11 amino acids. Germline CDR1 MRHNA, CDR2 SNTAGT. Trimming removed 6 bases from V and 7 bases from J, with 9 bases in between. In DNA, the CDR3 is TGTGCCAGCAGGGGGGCGGGTGAAGCTTTCTTT. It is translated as CASRGAGEAFF.

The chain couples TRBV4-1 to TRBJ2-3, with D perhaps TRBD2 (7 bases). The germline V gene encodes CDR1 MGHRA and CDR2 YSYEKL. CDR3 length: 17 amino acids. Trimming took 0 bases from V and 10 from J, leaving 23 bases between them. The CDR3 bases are TGCGCCAGCAGCCAAGATTCCCCGAGCGGGGAGGGGGATGCGCAGTATTTT. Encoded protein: CASSQDSPSGEGDAQYF.

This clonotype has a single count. The chain's CDR3 is CASSPPGARGRELFF. For the CDR3, the DNA is TGCGCCAGCAGCCCGCCGGGGGCCCGAGGTCGGGAGCTGTTTTTT. The V call is TRBV5-1, the J call TRBJ2-2; D may correspond to TRBD1 or TRBD2 (6 bases each). Trimming shortened V by 4 bases and J by 9 bases, and 19 bases separated the two germline ends. CDR1 is SGHRS, CDR2 YFSETQ, per germline. The CDR3 has 15 amino acids.